This T cell receptor beta chain came from a study of T cells in Graves' hyperthyroidism and ophthalmopathy. Study-wide background: Peripheral blood was acquired at first diagnosis, ahead of any therapy whatsoever. Broader study findings: Ophthalmopathy could be told apart from stable hyperthyroidism with a 13 V-J model.

Amplification of TCR beta CDR3 regions was performed using RNA transcripts as template. In the first-round RT-PCR of the TCR CDR3, the HTBI primer set was used. In TCRdb, the multiplex PCR reads were re-called with MiXCR into one record per CDR3 protein. The table includes 340,000 or so distinct CDR3 sequences, 15% to 20% detected once. Subjects aged 18 to 65 presented with newly diagnosed hyperthyroidism of less than 2 months' duration. From more than 9.5 ml of fresh peripheral blood, PBMCs were isolated. Looked up from germline, CDR1 is MNHNS and CDR2 is SASEGT. J gave up 0 bases and V 0 bases, and 1 base lay outside the gene matches. This CDR3 has 15 residues. This clonotype was detected many times. Its antigen remains unidentified.

The rearrangement joins TRBV6-1 to TRBJ1-1; 7 bases map to TRBD1. This sequence was found in a woman between 50 and 59 years old with Graves' hyperthyroidism. Specimen: blood. The CDR3 here is CASSEADRLNTEAFF. The CDR3 DNA reads as TGTGCCAGCAGTGAAGCGGACAGGTTGAACACTGAAGCTTTCTTT.